The present TCR beta chain was sequenced within a study of shared clonotypes between healthy human individuals. On the study more broadly: Every donor yielded three CD4 naive, three CD4 memory, two CD8 naive and one CD8 memory plate.

The CDR3 runs 12 residues. V lost 5 bases, J lost 4 bases, and 7 bases lay in between. Germline CDR1 is SGHRS and CDR2 is YFSETQ. Some clones are missing from TCRdb's copy, which holds only in-frame ones; the method was immunoSEQ multiplex PCR. The data hold 1,100,000 or so clones, with 75% to 80% observed a single time. V gene TRBV5-1 combines with J gene TRBJ2-1; D tentatively fits TRBD1 or TRBD2 (5 bases each). The sequenced sample consisted of memory CD4+ T cells from PBMCs. This sample's subset: CD45RA-negative fraction. This sequence originates from a man in his late teens or twenties in good health. Some clones in this sample may be carry-over from other donors' samples. The CDR3 coding sequence is TGCGCCAGCAGGGGGGATTACAATGAGCAGTTCTTC. Protein sequence: CASRGDYNEQFF.